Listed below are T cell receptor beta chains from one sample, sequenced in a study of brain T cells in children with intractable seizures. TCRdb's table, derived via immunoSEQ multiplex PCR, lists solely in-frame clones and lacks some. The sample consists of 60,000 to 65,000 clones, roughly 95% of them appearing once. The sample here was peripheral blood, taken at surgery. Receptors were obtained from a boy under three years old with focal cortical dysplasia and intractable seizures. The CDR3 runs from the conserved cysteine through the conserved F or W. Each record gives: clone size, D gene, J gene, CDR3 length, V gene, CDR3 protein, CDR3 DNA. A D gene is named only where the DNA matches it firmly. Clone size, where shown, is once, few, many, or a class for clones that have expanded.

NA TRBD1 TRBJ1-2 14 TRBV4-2 CASSQQQGQYGYTF TGTGCCAGCAGCCAGCAACAGGGGCAGTATGGCTACACCTTC
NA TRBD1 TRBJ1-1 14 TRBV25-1 CASTWTGGETEAFF TGTGCCAGCACCTGGACAGGGGGCGAGACTGAAGCTTTCTTT
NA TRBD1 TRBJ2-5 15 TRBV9 CASSPRGTGAPDQYF TGTGCCAGCAGCCCAAGGGGGACAGGGGCCCCGGACCAGTACTTC
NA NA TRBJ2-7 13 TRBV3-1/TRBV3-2 CASSQGQIGEQYF TGTGCCAGCAGCCAAGGGCAGATTGGCGAGCAGTACTTC
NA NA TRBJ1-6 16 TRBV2 CASSRTEVAYNSPLHF TGTGCCAGCAGTCGGACCGAAGTCGCCTATAATTCACCCCTCCACTTT
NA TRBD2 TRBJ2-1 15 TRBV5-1 CASSSGTSGSNEQFF TGCGCCAGCAGCTCGGGGACTAGCGGGAGTAATGAGCAGTTCTTC
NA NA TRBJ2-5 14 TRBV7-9 CASSVPLARETQYF TGTGCCAGCAGCGTCCCTCTAGCGCGGGAGACCCAGTACTTC
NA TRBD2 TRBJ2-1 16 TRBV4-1 CASRSLAGPLYNEQFF TGCGCCAGCAGATCGCTAGCGGGGCCGCTCTACAATGAGCAGTTCTTC
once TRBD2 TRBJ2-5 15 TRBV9 CASSPGLAGSETQYF TGTGCCAGCAGCCCGGGACTAGCGGGCTCTGAGACCCAGTACTTC
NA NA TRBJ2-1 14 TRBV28 CASSLLWLGLEQFF TGTGCCAGCAGTTTATTGTGGTTGGGGCTGGAGCAGTTCTTC
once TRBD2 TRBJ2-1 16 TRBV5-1 CASSQSGLAGAGEQFF TGCGCCAGCAGCCAATCAGGACTAGCGGGAGCGGGTGAGCAGTTCTTC
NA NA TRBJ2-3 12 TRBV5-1 CASSLVLDTQYF TGCGCCAGCAGCTTGGTTTTGGATACGCAGTATTTT
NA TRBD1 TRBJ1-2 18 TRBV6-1 CASSERTSGTGLDYGYTF TGTGCCAGCAGTGAACGCACTTCCGGGACAGGGTTAGACTATGGCTACACCTTC
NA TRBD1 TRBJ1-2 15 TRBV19 CASRAAGQGAGGYTF TGTGCCAGTAGAGCCGCGGGACAGGGGGCAGGTGGCTACACCTTC
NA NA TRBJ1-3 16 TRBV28 CASTYQGPENGNTIYF TGTGCCAGCACGTACCAGGGGCCTGAGAACGGAAACACCATATATTTT
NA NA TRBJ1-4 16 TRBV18 CASSPNTEATNEKLFF TGTGCCAGCTCACCTAATACGGAGGCAACTAATGAAAAACTGTTTTTT
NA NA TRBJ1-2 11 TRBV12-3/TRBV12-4 CASSMTAGYTF TGTGCCAGCAGCATGACCGCCGGCTACACCTTC
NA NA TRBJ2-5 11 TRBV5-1 CASSLRETQYF TGCGCCAGCAGCTTACGGGAGACCCAGTACTTC
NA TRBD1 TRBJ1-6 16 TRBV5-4 CASSLGTGGYNSPLHF TGTGCCAGCAGCTTGGGGACAGGGGGATATAATTCACCCCTCCACTTT
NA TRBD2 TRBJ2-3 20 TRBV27 CASSLSLPGLAGVRGDTQYF TGTGCCAGCAGTTTATCCCTCCCGGGACTAGCGGGAGTCCGTGGAGATACGCAGTATTTT
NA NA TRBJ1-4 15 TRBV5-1 CASSVSSGTSEKLFF TGCGCCAGCAGCGTAAGTTCCGGGACGAGTGAAAAACTGTTTTTT
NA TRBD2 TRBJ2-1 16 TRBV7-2 CASSPPGGRESNEQFF TGTGCCAGCAGCCCCCCGGGGGGGCGGGAGAGCAATGAGCAGTTCTTC
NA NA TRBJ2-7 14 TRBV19 CASRQALGDYEQYF TGTGCCAGTAGACAGGCCCTTGGGGACTACGAGCAGTACTTC
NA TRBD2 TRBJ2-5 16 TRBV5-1 CASSGRTSGGKETQYF TGCGCCAGCAGCGGAAGGACTAGCGGGGGGAAAGAGACCCAGTACTTC
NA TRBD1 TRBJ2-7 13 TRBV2 CASSDKDRLGMYF TGTGCCAGCAGTGACAAGGACAGGTTGGGCATGTACTTC
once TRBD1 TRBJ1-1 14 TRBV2 CASSERTGGGGAFF TGTGCCAGCAGTGAAAGGACAGGGGGCGGTGGGGCTTTCTTT
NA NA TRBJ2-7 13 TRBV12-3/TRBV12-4 CASSFWGAYEQYF TGTGCCAGCAGTTTTTGGGGAGCCTACGAGCAGTACTTC
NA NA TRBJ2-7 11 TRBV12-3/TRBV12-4 CASSQNVEQYF TGTGCCAGCAGTCAGAATGTCGAGCAGTACTTC
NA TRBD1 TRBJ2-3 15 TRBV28 CASSPDRGVTDTQYF TGTGCCAGCAGCCCCGACAGGGGCGTGACAGATACGCAGTATTTT
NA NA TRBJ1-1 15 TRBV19 CASTTRRVPNTEAFF TGTGCCAGTACCACCCGGCGAGTGCCGAACACTGAAGCTTTCTTT
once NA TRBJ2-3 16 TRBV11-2 CASSFRGTPSTDTQYF TGTGCCAGCAGCTTCCGGGGGACCCCGAGCACAGATACGCAGTATTTT
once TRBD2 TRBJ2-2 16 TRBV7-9 CASSLASGSLYGELFF TGTGCCAGCAGCTTAGCGAGCGGGAGCTTGTACGGGGAGCTGTTTTTT